The rows below give T cell receptor beta chains drawn from one sample of a study of blood T cell repertoires in COVID-19. Repertoires were generated with immunoSEQ multiplex PCR, while TCRdb's copy carries only in-frame clones and drops some. The sample lists around 150,000 clones; 75% to 90% were seen once. Sequencing was performed on peripheral blood. The receptors come from a woman aged 55-69 years with active COVID-19. The CDR3 runs from the conserved cysteine through the conserved F or W. D genes are given only for firm matches. Clone size is not always given. Where it is, it says once, few, many or a class for expanded clones.

D: .; J: TRBJ1-6; size: .; V: TRBV7-8; DNA: TGTGCCAGCAGCTCCTCCGCCAGGGTCCTATATAATTCACCCCTCCACTTT; CDR3: CASSSSARVLYNSPLHF
D: TRBD1; J: TRBJ2-1; size: .; V: TRBV3-1/TRBV3-2; DNA: TGTGCCAGCAGCTACGGGACAGGGATCTGGGATGAGCAGTTCTTC; CDR3: CASSYGTGIWDEQFF
D: .; J: TRBJ2-2; size: .; V: TRBV7-2; DNA: TGTGCCAGCAGCTTAAATTACGGGGAGCTGTTTTTT; CDR3: CASSLNYGELFF
D: TRBD1; J: TRBJ1-2; size: .; V: TRBV24-1; DNA: TGTGCCACCAGTGACCGAACCACAGGGGTCTATGGCTACACCTTC; CDR3: CATSDRTTGVYGYTF
D: .; J: TRBJ2-5; size: .; V: TRBV10-3; DNA: TGTGCCATCAGTGAGTCGAAGGGGGGGCGCAAGGAGACCCAGTACTTC; CDR3: CAISESKGGRKETQYF
D: TRBD1; J: TRBJ1-4; size: .; V: TRBV3-1/TRBV3-2; DNA: TGTGCCAGCAGCAAGCGGACAGGGGGCGCTGAGGAAAAACTGTTTTTT; CDR3: CASSKRTGGAEEKLFF
D: TRBD1; J: TRBJ1-1; size: few; V: TRBV29-1; DNA: TGCAGCGCCCACGACAGGGCTTTTACTGAAGCTTTCTTT; CDR3: CSAHDRAFTEAFF
D: .; J: TRBJ1-5; size: .; V: TRBV6-5; DNA: TGTGCCACCAGAGCTACTTACAATCAGCCCCAGCATTTT; CDR3: CATRATYNQPQHF
D: .; J: TRBJ2-1; size: once; V: TRBV9; DNA: TGTGCCAGCAGAGGGGCCTATAACAATGAGCAGTTCTTC; CDR3: CASRGAYNNEQFF
D: .; J: TRBJ1-5; size: .; V: TRBV27; DNA: TGTGCCAGCAGTTTGAGGGTACTAGACTCGGGCAATCAGCCCCAGCATTTT; CDR3: CASSLRVLDSGNQPQHF
D: TRBD2; J: TRBJ2-1; size: .; V: TRBV4-2; DNA: TGTGCCAGCAGCCCAGCACTAGCGGGAGGTGGGCAGGAGCAGTTCTTC; CDR3: CASSPALAGGGQEQFF
D: .; J: TRBJ2-7; size: .; V: TRBV3-1/TRBV3-2; DNA: TGTGCCAGCGCCGACCCCCGGGGCTACGAGCAGTACTTC; CDR3: CASADPRGYEQYF
D: TRBD1; J: TRBJ1-1; size: .; V: TRBV10-3; DNA: TGTGCCATCAGTGAGGGGACAGTGAACACTGAAGCTTTCTTT; CDR3: CAISEGTVNTEAFF
D: .; J: TRBJ2-2; size: .; V: TRBV5-1; DNA: TGCGCCAGCAGCTCCCTATCTACCGGGAACACCGGGGAGCTGTTTTTT; CDR3: CASSSLSTGNTGELFF